This passage covers 31 T cell receptor beta chains from one sample sequenced in a study of cytomegalovirus exposure and HLA in healthy donors. PCR involved 60 Vbeta and 13 Jbeta primers. Generated by immunoSEQ multiplex PCR, the TCRdb table keeps only in-frame clones and is missing some. The sample includes roughly 90,000 clones, around 84% of them seen just once. Sequenced: PBMCs. The source of these receptors is a middle-aged woman in good health and CMV-seropositive.

This chain joins TRBV5-1 and TRBJ2-1, with D possibly TRBD2 on 5 matching bases. V dropped 4 bases and J dropped 3 bases, with 14 bases sitting between them. Germline V gene data show CDR1 as SGHRS and CDR2 as YFSETQ. This CDR3 has 15 residues. The CDR3, as DNA: TGCGCCAGCAGCGTGCCTAGGGCGGGCTACAATGAGCAGTTCTTC. Translation gives CASSVPRAGYNEQFF.

V usage is TRBV6-4 and J usage is TRBJ2-2; the D gene is possibly TRBD2 (6 bases). The CDR3 has 15 amino acids. Germline values: CDR1 MRHNA, CDR2 SNTAGT. The V and J ends lost 6 bases and 4 bases respectively, with 15 bases between them. DNA of the CDR3: TGTGCCAGCAGGACGGAGGGAGGTAGCACCGGGGAGCTGTTTTTT. Its translation is CASRTEGGSTGELFF.

This clone was detected only a few times. DNA of the CDR3: TGCGCCAGCAGCCAAGGAGAACAGGATACGCAGTATTTT. Translating gives CASSQGEQDTQYF. V and J are TRBV4-3 and TRBJ2-3; D is undetermined. From germline, CDR1 is LGHNA and CDR2 YSLEER. This CDR3 is 13 amino acids long. V was cut by 1 base and J by 6 bases, with 8 bases left in between.

Remarks on this clone: A junction end diverges from the germline sequence, so it may reflect a read error. This chain joins TRBV25-1 and TRBJ1-2; 7 bases are shared with TRBD1. CDR3 length: 14 residues. Per germline, CDR1 MGHDK and CDR2 SYGVNS. The CDR3 here is CASSHNRGPYGYPF. The CDR3 DNA sequence: TGTGCCAGCAGCCATAACAGGGGTCCTTATGGCTACCCCTTC.

This chain connects TRBV14 to TRBJ2-7; D not resolved. CDR1 and CDR2 from the germline V gene are SGHDN and FVKESK. The V end lost 1 base, the J end lost 3 bases, and 13 bases lay between the germline ends. There are 15 residues in the CDR3. CDR3 in amino acids: CASSQGPQVLYEQYF. For the CDR3, the DNA is TGTGCCAGCAGCCAAGGTCCCCAGGTGCTCTACGAGCAGTACTTC.

V and J are TRBV5-8 and TRBJ1-5; D is ambiguous. Trimming took off 7 bases at V and 0 bases at J, with 20 bases between the two ends. The germline V gene encodes CDR1 SGHTS and CDR2 YDEGEE. This CDR3 spans 17 amino acids. CDR3 DNA sequence: TGTGCCAGCCGCGGGCATGTACGAACCGATAGCAATCAGCCCCAGCATTTT. Its translation: CASRGHVRTDSNQPQHF.

The sample holds one count of this clone. The chain joins TRBV29-1 to TRBJ2-3; TRBD2 aligns across 8 bases. The CDR3 runs to 13 residues. Germline V gene data show CDR1 as SQVTM and CDR2 as ANQGSEA. With V trimmed by 6 bases and J by 5 bases, 7 bases remained unmatched. The CDR3 protein is CSVPAAGGDTQYF. For the CDR3, the DNA is TGCAGCGTGCCCGCCGCGGGAGGAGATACGCAGTATTTT.

This clone came up a few times. CDR3 amino acids: CASSVAYEQYF. The DNA for the CDR3 is TGTGCCAGCAGTGTAGCATACGAGCAGTACTTC. The chain joins TRBV25-1 to TRBJ2-7; D is ambiguous. The CDR3 is made up of 11 amino acids. V was shortened by 4 bases and J by 4 bases, with 5 bases between the two germline ends. Germline CDR1 reads MGHDK; CDR2 reads SYGVNS.

This clone occurred once. The rearrangement joins TRBV7-2 to TRBJ2-5; TRBD2 matches 8 bases. The CDR3 has 13 amino acids. Germline lookup yields CDR1 SGHTA and CDR2 FQGNSA. The J segment lost 5 bases and the V segment lost 3 bases, leaving 2 bases of the junction unmatched. The CDR3 loop is CASSLTGGETQYF. CDR3 DNA: TGTGCCAGCAGCTTGACGGGGGGGGAGACCCAGTACTTC.

The chain is built from TRBV5-1 and TRBJ1-1; 7 bases fit TRBD1. This CDR3 contains 13 residues. The V and J ends lost 10 bases and 5 bases, in that order; junction bases with no gene match: 11. In germline, CDR1 is SGHRS, CDR2 YFSETQ. CDR3 DNA: TGCGCCTCGACCGACAGGGTACAAACTGAAGCTTTCTTT. It yields the protein CASTDRVQTEAFF.

V gene TRBV6-5 combines with J gene TRBJ1-3; D gene uncertain. V was cut by 10 bases and J by 0 bases, with 13 bases left in between. This CDR3 has 14 amino acids. Looked up from germline, CDR1 is MNHEY and CDR2 is SVGAGI. Here the CDR3 DNA reads TGTGCCACAGTCGGGAGAAACTCTGGAAACACCATATATTTT. Protein product: CATVGRNSGNTIYF.

V gene TRBV30 combines with J gene TRBJ2-1, with D unresolved. CDR3 length: 13 residues. With 2 bases removed from V and 4 bases from J, the gap between germline ends came to 9 bases. Germline V gives CDR1 GTSNPN, CDR2 SVGIG (reference sequence). CDR3 loop: CAWSHSTYNEQFF. DNA for the CDR3: TGTGCCTGGAGTCACAGCACATACAATGAGCAGTTCTTC.

This sequence joins TRBV29-1 and TRBJ1-2; tentatively, D is TRBD1 (6 bases). Trimming left V 3 bases short and J 0 bases short, with 14 bases between. The germline V gene has CDR1 SQVTM and CDR2 ANQGSEA. This CDR3 comprises 15 residues. This CDR3 is CSVDMQGTTNYGYTF. The CDR3 DNA sequence: TGCAGCGTTGATATGCAGGGGACAACTAACTATGGCTACACCTTC.

The J gene is TRBJ1-2, the V gene TRBV4-3, with no clear D. The V end was cut by 1 base, the J end by 5 bases, with 8 bases between. Looked up from germline, CDR1 is LGHNA and CDR2 is YSLEER. The CDR3 loop spans 13 amino acids. CDR3 region: CASSQGELYGYTF. In nucleotides, the CDR3 is TGCGCCAGCAGCCAAGGCGAACTGTATGGCTACACCTTC.

V usage is TRBV6-5 and J usage is TRBJ2-7; D not certain. V lost 5 bases, J lost 2 bases, and 10 bases lay in between. The CDR3 covers 13 residues. From germline, CDR1 is MNHEY and CDR2 SVGAGI. The DNA of the CDR3 is TGTGCCAGCAGTGAGAGACACACCTACGAGCAGTACTTC. Translating gives CASSERHTYEQYF.

The genes are TRBV14 and TRBJ2-1, with a possible D match to TRBD2 (5 bases). The CDR3 contains 16 residues. CDR1 is SGHDN and CDR2 is FVKESK in the germline V gene. Trimming pared 4 bases from V and 0 bases from J, leaving 13 bases between. DNA of the CDR3: TGTGCCAGCAGCCTCCAGACGGGGAGCTCCTACAATGAGCAGTTCTTC. Protein sequence: CASSLQTGSSYNEQFF. Supplemented by reference TRBV14 and TRBJ2-1, the full variable domain reads EAGVTQFPSHSVIEKGQTVTLRCDPISGHDNLYWYRRVMGKEIKFLLHFVKESKQDESGMPNNRFLAERTGGTYSTLKVQPAELEDSGVYFCASSLQTGSSYNEQFFGPGTRLTVL.

The rearrangement uses TRBV5-1 and TRBJ1-2; 10 nucleotides agree with TRBD1. Unmatched junction bases numbered 2, after V lost 0 bases and J lost 6 bases. Looked up from germline, CDR1 is SGHRS and CDR2 is YFSETQ. The CDR3 sequence is 14 residues long. The CDR3: CASSLAGTGDGYTF. The CDR3 nucleotides are TGCGCCAGCAGCTTGGCTGGGACAGGGGATGGCTACACCTTC.

A single count supports this clone. One end of the junction varies from germline; a read error may be responsible. The rearrangement joins TRBV27 to TRBJ1-5; perhaps TRBD1 as D (6 bases). Germline lookup yields CDR1 MNHEY and CDR2 SMNVEV (reference sequence). This CDR3 has 17 amino acids. Here the CDR3 DNA reads TGTGCCAGCAGTCCCCAGACCACAGGGTTTAGCAATCAGCTCCAGCATTTT. Translated, it gives CASSPQTTGFSNQLQHF.

This clone was seen only once. V usage is TRBV7-3 and J usage is TRBJ2-1; 9 nucleotides agree with TRBD2. The CDR3 covers 16 residues. Germline CDR1 and CDR2: SGHTA and FQGTGA. With V trimmed by 1 base and J by 7 bases, 8 bases remained unmatched. CDR3 nucleotides: TGTGCCAGCAGCTTAAGTGGAGCGGGAGGTTTTAATGAGCAGTTCTTC. Its protein is CASSLSGAGGFNEQFF. Variable domain in full (rest from reference TRBV7-3 and TRBJ2-1): GAGVSQTPSNKVTEKGKYVELRCDPISGHTALYWYRQSLGQGPEFLIYFQGTGAADDSGLPNDRFFAVRPEGSVSTLKIQRTERGDSAVYLCASSLSGAGGFNEQFFGPGTRLTVL.

The chain links TRBV7-2 to TRBJ2-1, with no clear D. Germline loops: CDR1 SGHTA, CDR2 FQGNSA. V was cut by 1 base and J by 0 bases, with 7 bases left in between. The length of the CDR3 is 15 residues. CDR3 sequence: CASSLDFASYNEQFF. Here the CDR3 DNA reads TGTGCCAGCAGCTTAGACTTCGCCTCCTACAATGAGCAGTTCTTC.

The chain has TRBV20-1 and TRBJ1-2; D ambiguous. The CDR3 extends over 11 amino acids. Germline CDR1 is DFQATT and CDR2 is SNEGSKA (reference sequence). This CDR3 reads CSVTGIYGYTF. The CDR3 DNA reads as TGCAGCGTAACCGGGATCTATGGCTACACCTTC.

The chain combines TRBV7-8 with TRBJ2-3; D gene ambiguous. Germline CDR1 and CDR2: SGHVS and FQNEAQ. The CDR3 runs 19 residues. Trimming removed 1 base at V and 0 bases at J, with 20 bases between. CDR3 region: CASSLVKLERYWSTDTQYF. The CDR3 coding sequence is TGTGCCAGCAGCTTAGTGAAATTAGAACGGTATTGGAGCACAGATACGCAGTATTTT.

This rearrangement joins TRBV4-3 to TRBJ2-7, with TRBD2 matching over 12 bases. The V gene end was trimmed by 0 bases and the J gene end by 9 bases; junction bases not matched to a gene: 12. From germline, CDR1 is LGHNA and CDR2 YSLEER. This CDR3 has 17 residues. CDR3 sequence reads: CASSQDGDLAGGPRQYF. The CDR3, as DNA: TGCGCCAGCAGCCAAGATGGAGACCTAGCGGGAGGGCCTCGGCAGTACTTC.

The chain recombines TRBV28 with TRBJ2-5; tentative D call: TRBD1 (6 bases). Trimming stripped 8 bases from V and 1 base from J, with 14 bases between. The germline CDR1 and CDR2 sequences are MDHEN and SYDVKM. The CDR3 runs to 14 residues. The CDR3 loop reads CASFPTGPQETQYF. CDR3 DNA sequence: TGTGCCAGCTTCCCGACAGGTCCCCAAGAGACCCAGTACTTC.

This rearrangement joins TRBV2 to TRBJ2-7; 8 bases are a match to TRBD1. The trim removed 6 bases at V and 4 bases at J, leaving 8 bases unmatched. The CDR3 totals 14 residues. The germline V gene has CDR1 SNHLY and CDR2 FYNNEI. CDR3 amino acids: CASRVAGQAYEQYF. The CDR3, as DNA: TGTGCCAGCAGGGTCGCGGGACAGGCGTACGAGCAGTACTTC.

The J gene is TRBJ2-7, the V gene TRBV6-6, with a tentative D call TRBD2 (5 bases). Germline V gene lookup returns CDR1 MNHNY and CDR2 SVGAGI (reference sequence). V was pared by 6 bases and J by 6 bases, with 15 bases between. The CDR3 covers 13 residues. The CDR3 bases are TGTGCCAGCAGCCCCAACGGGGTCAGCGAGCAGTACTTC. This encodes CASSPNGVSEQYF.

This clone has more than one count but fewer than ten. This chain connects TRBV27 to TRBJ2-3, with a weak D call TRBD2 (5 bases). The CDR3 contains 14 residues. Between the trimmed V and J ends, which lost 4 bases and 5 bases, there was a span of 13 bases. The V gene's germline CDR1 is MNHEY and CDR2 SMNVEV (reference sequence). The DNA for the CDR3 is TGTGCCAGCAGTTCCAGAGGGCCGAGAGATACGCAGTATTTT. Translated, it gives CASSSRGPRDTQYF.

Worth noting for this clone: Germline is not matched at one junction end, which may reflect a read error. The gene calls are TRBV2 and TRBJ1-2; TRBD1 agrees at 9 bases. Germline CDR1 is SNHLY and CDR2 is FYNNEI. The CDR3 spans 13 residues. CDR3 DNA sequence: TGTGCCAGCAGTAGGACAGGGGATTATGGCTACCCCTTC. Amino acids: CASSRTGDYGYPF.

The V gene is TRBV27, the J gene TRBJ2-1; TRBD2 agrees at 9 bases. CDR3 size: 15 residues. V shed 1 base and J 10 bases; nucleotides not matched to a gene: 8. Germline V gives CDR1 MNHEY, CDR2 SMNVEV (reference sequence). CDR3 residues: CASSLWVAGANEQFF. The CDR3 nucleotides are TGTGCCAGCAGTTTATGGGTAGCGGGAGCAAACGAGCAGTTCTTC.

V is TRBV18 and J is TRBJ1-2; D is possibly TRBD1 (5 bases). V lost 3 bases and J lost 3, with 5 bases in between. Germline lookup yields CDR1 KGHSH and CDR2 LQKENI. The CDR3 consists of 12 residues. The CDR3 loop is CASSPTDYGYTF. The CDR3 nucleotides are TGTGCCAGCTCACCGACAGACTATGGCTACACCTTC.

The rearrangement joins TRBV7-8 to TRBJ2-1; 13 bases map to TRBD2. This CDR3 region has 15 residues. J lost 8 bases, V lost 5 bases, and 6 bases had no gene match. Looked up from germline, CDR1 is SGHVS and CDR2 is FQNEAQ. CDR3 bases: TGTGCCAGCAGCCGGACTAGCGGGAGTTTTGATGAGCAGTTCTTC. It yields the protein CASSRTSGSFDEQFF.